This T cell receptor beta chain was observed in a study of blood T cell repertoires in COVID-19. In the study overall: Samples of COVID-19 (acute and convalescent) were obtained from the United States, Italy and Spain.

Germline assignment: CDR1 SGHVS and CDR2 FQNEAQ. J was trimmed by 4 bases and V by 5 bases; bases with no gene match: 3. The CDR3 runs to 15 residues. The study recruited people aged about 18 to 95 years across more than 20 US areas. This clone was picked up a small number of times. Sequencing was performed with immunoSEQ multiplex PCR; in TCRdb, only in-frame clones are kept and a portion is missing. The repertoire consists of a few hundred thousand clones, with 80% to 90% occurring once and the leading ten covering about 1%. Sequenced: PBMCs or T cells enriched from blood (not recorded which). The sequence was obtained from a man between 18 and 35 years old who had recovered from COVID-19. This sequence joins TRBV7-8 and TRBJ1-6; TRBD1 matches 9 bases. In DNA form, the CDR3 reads TGTGCCAGCAGCCCGGGACAGGGTTATAATTCACCCCTCCACTTT. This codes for CASSPGQGYNSPLHF.